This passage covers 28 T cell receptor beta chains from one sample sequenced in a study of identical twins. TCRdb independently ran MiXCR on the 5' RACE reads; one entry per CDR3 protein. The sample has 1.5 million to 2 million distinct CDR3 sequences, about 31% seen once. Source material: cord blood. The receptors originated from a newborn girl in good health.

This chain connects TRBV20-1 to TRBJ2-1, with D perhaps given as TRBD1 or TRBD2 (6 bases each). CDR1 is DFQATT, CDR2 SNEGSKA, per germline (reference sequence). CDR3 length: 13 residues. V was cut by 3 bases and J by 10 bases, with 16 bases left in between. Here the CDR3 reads CSASSGGSYEQFF. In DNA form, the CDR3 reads TGCAGTGCTAGTTCCGGGGGCTCCTACGAGCAGTTCTTC.

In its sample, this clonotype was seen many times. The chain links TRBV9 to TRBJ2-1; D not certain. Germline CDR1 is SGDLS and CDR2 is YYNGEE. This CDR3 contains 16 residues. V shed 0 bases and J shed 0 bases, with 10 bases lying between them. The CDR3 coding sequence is TGTGCCAGCAGCGTAGAAGCCCACCCCTCCTACAATGAGCAGTTCTTC. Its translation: CASSVEAHPSYNEQFF.

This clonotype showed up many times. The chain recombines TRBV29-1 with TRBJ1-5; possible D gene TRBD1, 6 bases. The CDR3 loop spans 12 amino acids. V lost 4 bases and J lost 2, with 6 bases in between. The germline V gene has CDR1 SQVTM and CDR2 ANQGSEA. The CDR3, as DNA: TGCAGCGTTGGACAGGGCAATCAGCCCCAGCATTTT. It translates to CSVGQGNQPQHF.

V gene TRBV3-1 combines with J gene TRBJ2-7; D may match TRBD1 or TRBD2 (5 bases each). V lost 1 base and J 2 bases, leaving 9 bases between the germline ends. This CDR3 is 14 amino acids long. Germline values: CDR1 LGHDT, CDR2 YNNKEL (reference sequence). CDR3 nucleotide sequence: TGTGCCAGCAGCCAAGGGGACGGTGCCTACGAGCAGTACTTC. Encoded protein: CASSQGDGAYEQYF.

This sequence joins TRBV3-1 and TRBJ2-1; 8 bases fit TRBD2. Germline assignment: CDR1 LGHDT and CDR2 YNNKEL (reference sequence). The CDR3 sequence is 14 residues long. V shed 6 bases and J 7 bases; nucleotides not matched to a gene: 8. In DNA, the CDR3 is TGTGCCAGCAGGTTCGAGGGACTAGTTAATGAGCAGTTCTTC. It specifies CASRFEGLVNEQFF.

The CDR3 DNA is TGCAGTGCTGGCTCCGGGACTAGCGGAAAAGAGACCCAGTACTTC. It codes for CSAGSGTSGKETQYF. The rearrangement joins TRBV20-1 to TRBJ2-5; 11 positions match TRBD2. The CDR3 runs to 15 residues. The germline CDR1 and CDR2 sequences are DFQATT and SNEGSKA (reference sequence). Trimming at V came to 5 bases and at J to 3 bases, leaving 8 bases not matched to a gene.

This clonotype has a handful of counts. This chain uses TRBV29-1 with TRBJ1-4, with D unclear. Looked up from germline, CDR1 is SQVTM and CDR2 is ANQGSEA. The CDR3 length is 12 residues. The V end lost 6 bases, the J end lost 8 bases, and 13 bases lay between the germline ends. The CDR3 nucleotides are TGCAGCGTAGGTGCGGCGGGGGAAAAACTGTTTTTT. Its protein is CSVGAAGEKLFF.

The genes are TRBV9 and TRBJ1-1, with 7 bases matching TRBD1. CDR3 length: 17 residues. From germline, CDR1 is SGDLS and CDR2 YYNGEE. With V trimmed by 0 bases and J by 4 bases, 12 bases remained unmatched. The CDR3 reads CASSVVPMAGGRTEAFF. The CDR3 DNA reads TGTGCCAGCAGCGTAGTACCCATGGCAGGGGGGCGCACTGAAGCTTTCTTT. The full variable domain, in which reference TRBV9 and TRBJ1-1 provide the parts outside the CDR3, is DSGVTQTPKHLITATGQRVTLRCSPRSGDLSVYWYQQSLDQGLQFLIQYYNGEERAKGNILERFSAQQFPDLHSELNLSSLELGDSALYFCASSVVPMAGGRTEAFFGQGTRLTVV.

The CDR3 region has the DNA TGCGCCAGCAGCCAAGTTGCGTTGATGGAGACCCAGTACTTC. This gives the protein CASSQVALMETQYF. The rearrangement joins TRBV4-1 to TRBJ2-5; no firm D call. Germline CDR1 is MGHRA and CDR2 is YSYEKL. Trimming shortened V by 1 base and J by 5 bases, and 11 bases separated the two germline ends. The CDR3 has 14 residues.

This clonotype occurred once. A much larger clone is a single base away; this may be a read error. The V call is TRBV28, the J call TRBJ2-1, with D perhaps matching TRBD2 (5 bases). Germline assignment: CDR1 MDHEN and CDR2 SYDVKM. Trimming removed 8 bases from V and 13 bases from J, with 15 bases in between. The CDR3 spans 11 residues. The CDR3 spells CASGREETQFF. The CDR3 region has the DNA TGTGCCAGCGGACGGGAAGAGACCCAGTTCTTC.

The CDR3 reads CSARVTSEETQYF. CDR3 nucleotide sequence: TGCAGTGCTAGGGTGACTAGCGAAGAGACCCAGTACTTC. V and J are TRBV20-1 and TRBJ2-7; 8 positions match TRBD2. The better agreement between TRBJ2-5 and the DNA end casts doubt on the J call. The CDR3 has 13 amino acids. Per germline, CDR1 DFQATT and CDR2 SNEGSKA (reference sequence).

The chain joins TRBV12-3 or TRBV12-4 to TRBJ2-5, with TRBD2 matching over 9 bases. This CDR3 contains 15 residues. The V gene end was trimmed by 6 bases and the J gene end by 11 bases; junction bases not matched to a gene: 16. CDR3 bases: TGTGCCAGCAGGGCCGGGACTAGCTCTGTCCATGAGCAGTACTTC. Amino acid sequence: CASRAGTSSVHEQYF.

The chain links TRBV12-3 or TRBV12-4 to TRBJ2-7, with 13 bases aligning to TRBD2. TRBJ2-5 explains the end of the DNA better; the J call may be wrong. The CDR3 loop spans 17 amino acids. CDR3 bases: TGTGCCAGCAGTTTAGTCGGACTAGCGGGAGTTCGGCAGACCCAGTACTTC. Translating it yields CASSLVGLAGVRQTQYF.

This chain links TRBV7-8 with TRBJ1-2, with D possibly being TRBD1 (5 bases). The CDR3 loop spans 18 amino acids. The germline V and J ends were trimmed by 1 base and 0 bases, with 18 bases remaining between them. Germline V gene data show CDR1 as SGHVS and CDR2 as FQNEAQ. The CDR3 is CASSLVWRGPPPNYGYTF. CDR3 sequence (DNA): TGTGCCAGCAGCTTAGTGTGGAGGGGCCCCCCACCTAACTATGGCTACACCTTC.

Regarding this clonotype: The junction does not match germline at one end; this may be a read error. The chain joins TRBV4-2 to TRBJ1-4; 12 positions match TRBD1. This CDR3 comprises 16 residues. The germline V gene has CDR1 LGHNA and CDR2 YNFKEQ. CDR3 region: CASSLRDRGQSEKPFF. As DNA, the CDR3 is TGTGCCAGCAGCCTCAGGGACAGGGGGCAGAGTGAAAAACCGTTTTTT.

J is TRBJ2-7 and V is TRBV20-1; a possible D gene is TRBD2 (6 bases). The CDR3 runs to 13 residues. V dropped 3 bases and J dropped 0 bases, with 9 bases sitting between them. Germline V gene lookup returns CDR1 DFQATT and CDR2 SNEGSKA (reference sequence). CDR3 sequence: CSARGLNSYEQYF. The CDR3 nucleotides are TGCAGTGCTAGGGGACTGAACTCCTACGAGCAGTACTTC.

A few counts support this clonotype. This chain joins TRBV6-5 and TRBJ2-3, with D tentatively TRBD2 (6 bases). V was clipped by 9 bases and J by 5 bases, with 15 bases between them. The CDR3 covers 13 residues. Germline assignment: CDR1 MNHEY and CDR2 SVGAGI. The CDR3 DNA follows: TGTGCCAGTAGGGACTTCAAGGGAGATACGCAGTATTTT. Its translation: CASRDFKGDTQYF.

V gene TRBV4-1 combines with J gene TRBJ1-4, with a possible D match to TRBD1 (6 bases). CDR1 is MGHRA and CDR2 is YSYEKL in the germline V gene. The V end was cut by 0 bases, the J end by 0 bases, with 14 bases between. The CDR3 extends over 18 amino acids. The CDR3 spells CASSQDSRGFATNEKLFF. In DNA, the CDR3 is TGCGCCAGCAGCCAAGATAGCAGGGGTTTCGCAACTAATGAAAAACTGTTTTTT.

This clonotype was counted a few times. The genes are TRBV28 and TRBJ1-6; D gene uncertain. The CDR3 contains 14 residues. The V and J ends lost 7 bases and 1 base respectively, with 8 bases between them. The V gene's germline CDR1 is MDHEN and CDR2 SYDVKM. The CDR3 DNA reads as TGTGCCAGCACCCCTGATTCCTATAATTCACCCCTCCACTTT. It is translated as CASTPDSYNSPLHF.

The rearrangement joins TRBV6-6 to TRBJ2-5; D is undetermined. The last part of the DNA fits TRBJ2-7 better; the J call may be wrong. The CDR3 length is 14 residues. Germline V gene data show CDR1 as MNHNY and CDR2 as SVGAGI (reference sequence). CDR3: CASSYFEQDYEQYF. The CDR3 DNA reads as TGTGCCAGCAGTTACTTCGAACAAGATTACGAGCAGTACTTC.

The DNA for the CDR3 is TGTGCCAGCAGCTCCCGTCCTTTCCAATTAAGCGGGAGGGGCACAGATACGCAGTATTTT. Amino acid sequence: CASSSRPFQLSGRGTDTQYF. J is TRBJ2-3 and V is TRBV7-8; 10 positions match TRBD2. Germline V gives CDR1 SGHVS, CDR2 FQNEAQ. The CDR3 is 20 amino acids. V was pared by 4 bases and J by 1 base, with 17 bases of the junction left unmatched.

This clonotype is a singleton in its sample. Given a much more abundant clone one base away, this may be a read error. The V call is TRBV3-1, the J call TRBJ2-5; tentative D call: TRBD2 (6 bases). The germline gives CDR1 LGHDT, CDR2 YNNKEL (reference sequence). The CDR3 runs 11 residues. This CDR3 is CASSQTSNQHF. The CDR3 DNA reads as TGTGCCAGCAGCCAGACTAGTAACCAGCACTTC.

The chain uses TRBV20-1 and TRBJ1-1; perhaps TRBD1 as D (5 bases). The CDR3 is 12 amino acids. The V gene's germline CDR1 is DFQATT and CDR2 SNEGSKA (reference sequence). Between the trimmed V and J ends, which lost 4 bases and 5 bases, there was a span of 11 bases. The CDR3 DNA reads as TGCAGTGCTAATAGGGGATGGACTGAAGCTTTCTTT. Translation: CSANRGWTEAFF.

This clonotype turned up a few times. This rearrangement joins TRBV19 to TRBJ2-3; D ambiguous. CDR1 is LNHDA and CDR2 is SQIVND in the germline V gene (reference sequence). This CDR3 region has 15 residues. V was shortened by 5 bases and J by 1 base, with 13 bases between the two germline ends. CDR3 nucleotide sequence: TGTGCCAGTAGTCTCCGGCTCCTCGGCACAGATACGCAGTATTTT. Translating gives CASSLRLLGTDTQYF.

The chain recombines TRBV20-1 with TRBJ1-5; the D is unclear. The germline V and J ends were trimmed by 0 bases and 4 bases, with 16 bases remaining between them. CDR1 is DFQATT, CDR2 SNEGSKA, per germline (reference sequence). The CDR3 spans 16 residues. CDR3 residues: CSAREVLRSPNQPQHF. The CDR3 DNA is TGCAGTGCTAGAGAAGTGCTACGCTCCCCTAATCAGCCCCAGCATTTT.

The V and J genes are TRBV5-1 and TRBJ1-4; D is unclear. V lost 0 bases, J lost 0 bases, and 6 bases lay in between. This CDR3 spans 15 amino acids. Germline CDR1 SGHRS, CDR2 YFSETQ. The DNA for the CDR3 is TGCGCCAGCAGCTTGGGGCACCCAACTAATGAAAAACTGTTTTTT. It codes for CASSLGHPTNEKLFF. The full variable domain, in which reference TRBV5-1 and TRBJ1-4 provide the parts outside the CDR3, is KAGVTQTPRYLIKTRGQQVTLSCSPISGHRSVSWYQQTPGQGLQFLFEYFSETQRNKGNFPGRFSGRQFSNSRSEMNVSTLELGDSALYLCASSLGHPTNEKLFFGSGTQLSVL.

The CDR3 DNA sequence: TGTGCCAGCTCACCACTCCCGATTCGCAGGGCGACTGAAGCTTTCTTT. It encodes CASSPLPIRRATEAFF. J is TRBJ1-1 and V is TRBV18; TRBD1 is a possible D gene (5 bases). CDR1 and CDR2 from the germline V gene are KGHSH and LQKENI. The V and J ends lost 1 base and 5 bases respectively, with 17 bases between them. This CDR3 comprises 16 residues.

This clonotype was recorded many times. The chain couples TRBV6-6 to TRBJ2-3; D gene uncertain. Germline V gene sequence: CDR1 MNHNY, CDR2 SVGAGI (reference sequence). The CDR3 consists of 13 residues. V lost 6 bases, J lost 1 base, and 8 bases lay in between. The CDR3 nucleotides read TGTGCCAGCAGGTGGACGGGCACAGATACGCAGTATTTT. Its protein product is CASRWTGTDTQYF.